What follows are 23 T cell receptor beta chains derived from one specimen sequenced in a study of graft-versus-host responses after intestinal transplantation. Profiled with immunoSEQ multiplex PCR; TCRdb holds only in-frame clones, not every one. The table has 35,000 to 50,000 clones, about 95% seen once. Sequenced material: PBMCs, taken about 320 days after intestinal transplant. The source is a human patient who received an intestinal transplant, so some T cells may come from the graft donor.

The chain is built from TRBV18 and TRBJ2-7; the D gene is possibly TRBD2 (6 bases). Trimming took 4 bases from V and 3 from J, leaving 16 bases between them. The CDR3 covers 15 residues. CDR1 is KGHSH and CDR2 is LQKENI in the germline V gene. The CDR3 region is CASSLAGTAYYEQYF. Written as DNA, the CDR3 is TGTGCCAGCTCACTCGCCGGGACTGCCTACTACGAGCAGTACTTC.

The rearrangement uses TRBV6-5 and TRBJ2-7; D gene ambiguous. Trimming removed 5 bases at V and 5 bases at J, with 19 bases between. This CDR3 contains 15 residues. Germline CDR1 reads MNHEY; CDR2 reads SVGAGI. In DNA form, the CDR3 reads TGTGCCAGCAGTCCCATTGCGAGCGACTTCCACGAGCAGTACTTC. This translates into CASSPIASDFHEQYF.

V and J are TRBV4-1 and TRBJ2-5; D uncertain. The length of the CDR3 is 13 residues. The V and J ends lost 0 bases and 3 bases respectively, with 5 bases between them. Germline V gene data show CDR1 as MGHRA and CDR2 as YSYEKL. CDR3 residues: CASSQDSEETQYF. The DNA of the CDR3 is TGCGCCAGCAGCCAAGATTCCGAAGAGACCCAGTACTTC.

This sequence joins TRBV19 and TRBJ1-5, with a tentative D call TRBD1 (6 bases). Germline V CDR1 and CDR2: LNHDA, SQIVND (reference sequence). Trimming removed 3 bases from V and 3 bases from J, with 12 bases in between. The CDR3 spans 15 residues. Here the CDR3 reads CASSISTGYNQPQHF. CDR3 DNA sequence: TGTGCCAGTAGTATCTCTACAGGGTACAATCAGCCCCAGCATTTT.

The rearrangement joins TRBV6-5 to TRBJ2-7, with 13 bases lining up with TRBD2. Unmatched junction bases numbered 6, after V lost 7 bases and J lost 6 bases. The CDR3 contains 14 residues. Germline assignment: CDR1 MNHEY and CDR2 SVGAGI. In DNA, the CDR3 is TGTGCCAGCATCCAACTAGCGGGAGGGGGCGAGCAGTACTTC. Its protein is CASIQLAGGGEQYF.

V gene TRBV20-1 combines with J gene TRBJ1-1; D is ambiguous. Looked up from germline, CDR1 is DFQATT and CDR2 is SNEGSKA (reference sequence). Trimming shortened V by 3 bases and J by 3 bases, and 5 bases separated the two germline ends. CDR3 length: 11 residues. The CDR3 sequence is CSASGYTEAFF. The CDR3 bases are TGCAGTGCTAGCGGATACACTGAAGCTTTCTTT.

This rearrangement joins TRBV7-9 to TRBJ2-7; 7 bases align to TRBD1. The CDR3 covers 14 residues. Losses at the gene ends were 5 bases for V and 0 bases for J; bases not matched to a gene: 4. Germline CDR1 SEHNR, CDR2 FQNEAQ (reference sequence). CDR3 DNA: TGTGCCAGCAGCACCGACAGGGTCTCCTACGAGCAGTACTTC. Encoded protein: CASSTDRVSYEQYF.

V is TRBV27 and J is TRBJ1-1, with a weak D call TRBD1 (6 bases). The CDR3 loop spans 14 amino acids. V was trimmed by 7 bases and J by 3 bases, leaving 15 bases between them. Germline values: CDR1 MNHEY, CDR2 SMNVEV (reference sequence). The CDR3 loop reads CASILQGSHTEAFF. As DNA, the CDR3 is TGTGCCAGCATCCTACAGGGATCCCACACTGAAGCTTTCTTT.

CDR3 nucleotide sequence: TGTGCCAGCAGTGACTGGGGGCGGCGTAACTATGGCTACACCTTC. Protein: CASSDWGRRNYGYTF. This chain uses TRBV6-6 with TRBJ1-2; tentatively, D is TRBD1 (6 bases). CDR1 and CDR2 (germline): MNHNY, SVGAGI (reference sequence). Deletions cut 5 bases from V and 1 base from J, with 14 bases between. There are 15 residues in the CDR3.

V and J are TRBV14 and TRBJ1-2; D not certain. V lost 1 base and J lost 1, with 4 bases in between. This CDR3 contains 13 residues. The germline gives CDR1 SGHDN, CDR2 FVKESK. This chain's CDR3 is CASSQGVNYGYTF. The CDR3 DNA follows: TGTGCCAGCAGCCAAGGCGTTAACTATGGCTACACCTTC.

The chain is built from TRBV30 and TRBJ2-6; TRBD2 matches 8 bases. CDR1 and CDR2 from the germline V gene are GTSNPN and SVGIG (reference sequence). The V gene end was trimmed by 0 bases and the J gene end by 0 bases; junction bases not matched to a gene: 10. The CDR3 covers 19 residues. The DNA for the CDR3 is TGTGCCTGGAGTGTAGAATTAGCGGGACTCGCCTCTGGGGCCAACGTCCTGACTTTC. Protein product: CAWSVELAGLASGANVLTF. Looking up the rest from reference TRBV30 and TRBJ2-6 gives the full variable domain: SQTIHQWPATLVQPVGSPLSLECTVEGTSNPNLYWYRQAAGRGLQLLFYSVGIGQISSEVPQNLSASRPQDRQFILSSKKLLLSDSGFYLCAWSVELAGLASGANVLTFGAGSRLTVL.

This chain uses TRBV6-1 with TRBJ1-1; no clear D gene. The CDR3 has 16 amino acids. The V end lost 1 base, the J end lost 0 bases, and 12 bases lay between the germline ends. Germline-derived CDR1 and CDR2 are MNHNS and SASEGT. CDR3 coding DNA: TGTGCCAGCAGTGAAGTAGTGGACGGACTGAACACTGAAGCTTTCTTT. Amino acid sequence: CASSEVVDGLNTEAFF.

The chain recombines TRBV6-5 with TRBJ2-7; perhaps TRBD1 as D (6 bases). V dropped 8 bases and J dropped 2 bases, with 13 bases sitting between them. CDR1 MNHEY and CDR2 SVGAGI come from the germline V gene. This CDR3 region has 13 residues. The CDR3 protein is CASSGGSTYEQYF. The CDR3 coding sequence is TGTGCCAGCTCTGGGGGCAGTACCTACGAGCAGTACTTC.

This clone came up once. This sequence joins TRBV10-3 and TRBJ1-1, with TRBD1 matching 7 bases. The CDR3 is 14 residues long. Germline CDR1 and CDR2: ENHRY and SYGVKD. V shed 10 bases and J 3 bases; nucleotides not matched to a gene: 11. CDR3 DNA: TGTGCCACCAGGGGGGGGGTTATGGACACTGAAGCTTTCTTT. Its translation: CATRGGVMDTEAFF.

This rearrangement joins TRBV30 to TRBJ1-3, with D tentatively TRBD1 (5 bases). Trimming cost V 0 bases and J 3 bases, with 9 bases left between them. Germline assignment: CDR1 GTSNPN and CDR2 SVGIG (reference sequence). The CDR3 length is 14 residues. The CDR3 reads CAWSVLRGGNTIYF. The CDR3, as DNA: TGTGCCTGGAGTGTATTGAGGGGTGGAAACACCATATATTTT.

The CDR3 nucleotides read TGTAAGTGTGGACGGCGACTAGCGGGGAGCTACGAGCAGTACTTC. Protein product: CKCGRRLAGSYEQYF. The chain couples TRBV2 to TRBJ2-7; 11 positions agree with TRBD2. Germline assignment: CDR1 SNHLY and CDR2 FYNNEI. CDR3 length equals 15 residues.

The chain combines TRBV5-1 with TRBJ2-1; 15 bases fit TRBD2. Germline CDR1 and CDR2: SGHRS and YFSETQ. The length of the CDR3 is 19 residues. The ends lost 6 bases at V and 0 bases at J; junction bases unmatched: 10. The CDR3, as DNA: TGCGCCAGCAACATGGGACTAGCGGGGGGCCCAGGCTCCTACAATGAGCAGTTCTTC. Residues: CASNMGLAGGPGSYNEQFF.

V usage is TRBV6-5 and J usage is TRBJ2-1; 8 bases line up with TRBD2. This CDR3 has 15 amino acids. With V trimmed by 5 bases and J by 4 bases, 7 bases remained unmatched. CDR1 and CDR2 (germline): MNHEY, SVGAGI. CDR3 in DNA: TGTGCCAGCAGTCCTAATAGCGGGGTATACAATGAGCAGTTCTTC. This sequence encodes CASSPNSGVYNEQFF.

This chain joins TRBV7-2 and TRBJ2-5, with D perhaps matching TRBD1 or TRBD2 (6 bases each). V lost 6 bases, J lost 7 bases, and 18 bases lay in between. Germline-derived CDR1 and CDR2 are SGHTA and FQGNSA. This CDR3 has 14 amino acids. CDR3 sequence (DNA): TGTGCCAGCAGTTTCGAGGGGGGCCCAGGGACCCAGTACTTC. This translates into CASSFEGGPGTQYF.

V usage is TRBV27 and J usage is TRBJ2-7; either TRBD1 or TRBD2 may fit D (5 bases each). V was shortened by 5 bases and J by 3 bases, with 14 bases between the two germline ends. Germline V gene lookup returns CDR1 MNHEY and CDR2 SMNVEV (reference sequence). The CDR3 runs to 14 residues. CDR3 bases: TGTGCCAGCAGTACGGGGACCAAACTCTACGAGCAGTACTTC. This translates into CASSTGTKLYEQYF.

The gene calls are TRBV6-5 and TRBJ1-1; D gene ambiguous. The CDR3 is made up of 11 amino acids. CDR1 MNHEY and CDR2 SVGAGI come from the germline V gene. Trimming took 8 bases from V and 7 from J, leaving 11 bases between them. CDR3 region: CASELDSEAFF. CDR3 coding DNA: TGTGCCAGCGAATTAGATAGTGAAGCTTTCTTT.

The chain links TRBV10-1 to TRBJ2-3; possible D gene TRBD1, 5 bases. This CDR3 contains 14 residues. Trimming removed 0 bases at V and 6 bases at J, with 10 bases between. Per the germline V gene, CDR1 is WNHNN and CDR2 is SYGVQD (reference sequence). As DNA, the CDR3 is TGCGCCAGCAGTGAGTCAGGGGTTCATGATACGCAGTATTTT. Protein sequence: CASSESGVHDTQYF.

This chain uses TRBV10-3 with TRBJ1-2; 8 nucleotides line up with TRBD1. CDR1 is ENHRY and CDR2 is SYGVKD in the germline V gene. Trimming took 7 bases from V and 6 from J; bases not matched to a gene: 4. The CDR3 spans 12 residues. This CDR3 reads CAIKGQDDGYTF. The DNA for the CDR3 is TGTGCCATCAAGGGACAGGACGATGGCTACACCTTC.